This T cell receptor (beta chain) was recovered during a study of shared clonotypes between healthy human individuals. CDR1 and CDR2 (germline): LNHNV, YYDKDF (reference sequence). The ends were cut back, 0 bases at V and 9 bases at J, with 2 bases in the middle. The CDR3 totals 11 residues. General study findings and limits: Generation of non-shared clonotypes was less probable than generation of clonotypes shared by all four donors.

Note on this clone: Antigen unknown.

CD45RO-negative, CCR7-positively selected cells formed the naive CD8 fraction, excluding terminally differentiated effector memory CD45RA+ cells. Using immunoSEQ multiplex PCR, the repertoire was profiled, and TCRdb retains in-frame clones only, with some absent. The sample contains about 2.2 million clones, 90% to 95% of which appear only once. Sequenced: naive CD8+ T cells from PBMCs. The TCR comes from a man younger than 30 in good health. Some clones in this sample may be carry-over from other donors' samples. The chain links TRBV15 to TRBJ2-2; D is undetermined. CDR3 nucleotides: TGTGCCACCAGCAGAGATAGGGAGCTGTTTTTT. This codes for CATSRDRELFF.